This T cell receptor (beta chain) was identified during a study of blood T cell repertoires in COVID-19. Overall study: PBMCs, B-cell-depleted T cells, or T cells were the source of the cDNA or gDNA that made up the material.

There are 16 residues in the CDR3. V gave up 5 bases and J gave up 6 bases; unmatched junction bases: 7. CDR1 and CDR2 (germline): LNHDA, SQIVND (reference sequence). TCRdb keeps only in-frame clones here, not all; method: immunoSEQ multiplex PCR. The sample holds about 280,000 clones, about 85% seen once. The source of this sequence is a woman between 45 and 60 years old who had recovered from COVID-19. Material for sequencing was peripheral blood. The rearrangement joins TRBV19 to TRBJ2-1; 13 bases agree with TRBD2. CDR3 protein: CASSLLTSGRINEQFF. The CDR3 region has the DNA TGTGCCAGTAGTCTCTTGACTAGCGGGAGGATCAATGAGCAGTTCTTC.